This T cell receptor beta chain originates from a study of shared clonotypes between healthy human individuals. Overall study context: In total, the donors were a couple of women and three men aged 18 to 49.

There are 14 residues in the CDR3. Looked up from germline, CDR1 is MNHEY and CDR2 is SVGAGI. Trimming took 5 bases from V and 5 from J, leaving 15 bases between them. Only in-frame clones appear in the TCRdb table, and some are missing; sequencing was by immunoSEQ multiplex PCR. The sample contains over a million clones, approximately 78% of which appear only once. The J gene is TRBJ1-1, the V gene TRBV6-5; maybe TRBD1 (5 bases). Specimen: memory CD4+ T cells from PBMCs. Subset noted: CD45RA-negative fraction. The clonotype originates from a man aged 18 to 35 in good health. Some clones in this sample may be carry-over from other donors' samples. The DNA of the CDR3 is TGTGCCAGCAGTCCCCCCGGGGGTTGGACTGAAGCTTTCTTT. Protein product: CASSPPGGWTEAFF.